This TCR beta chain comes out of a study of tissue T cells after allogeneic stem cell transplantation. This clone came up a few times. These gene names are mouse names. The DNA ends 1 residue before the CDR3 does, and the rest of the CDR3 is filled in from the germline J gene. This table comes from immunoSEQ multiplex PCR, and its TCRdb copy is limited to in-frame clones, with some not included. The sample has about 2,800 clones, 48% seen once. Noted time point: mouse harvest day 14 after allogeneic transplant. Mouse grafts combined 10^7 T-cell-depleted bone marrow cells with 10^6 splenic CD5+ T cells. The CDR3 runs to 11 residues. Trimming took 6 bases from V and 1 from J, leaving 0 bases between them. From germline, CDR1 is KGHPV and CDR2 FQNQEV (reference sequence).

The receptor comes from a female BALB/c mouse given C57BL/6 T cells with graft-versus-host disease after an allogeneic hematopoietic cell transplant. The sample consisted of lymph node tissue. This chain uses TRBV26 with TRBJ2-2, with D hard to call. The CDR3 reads CASRNTGQLYF. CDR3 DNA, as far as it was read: TGTGCCAGCAGAAACACCGGGCAGCTCTAC.